This T cell receptor beta chain originates from a study of a mutant IDH1 vaccine in newly diagnosed glioma. Overall study context: Weeks 35 and 47 hosted visits V12 and V13, respectively.

As regards this clone: The antigen is unknown.

Time point described: week 47, end of study. A 20-mer mutant IDH1 peptide at 300 ug was injected subcutaneously with topical imiquimod. Each donor presented with a new WHO grade 3 or 4 astrocytoma that tested IDH1-mutant and showed ATRX loss. Libraries were prepared by immunoSEQ multiplex PCR; TCRdb keeps only in-frame clonotypes and omits some of them. The repertoire holds roughly 56,000 clones, less than 85% seen once, with less than 5.5% in the top ten. This material consisted of PBMCs, taken from a glioma patient whose treatment included an IDH1 peptide vaccine. This clonotype was obtained from a woman aged 40 to 55 with glioma. Some clones in this sample may be carry-over from other donors' samples.

CDR3 in amino acids: CASSLGRADGYTF. CDR3 DNA sequence: TGTGCCAGCAGCTTAGGAAGGGCAGATGGCTACACCTTC. The chain is built from TRBV7-9 and TRBJ1-2; D is ambiguous. V was shortened by 1 base and J by 6 bases, with 9 bases between the two germline ends. The CDR3 has 13 amino acids. In germline, CDR1 is SEHNR, CDR2 FQNEAQ (reference sequence).